Each of the 14 T cell receptor beta chains below was sequenced from the same sample in a study of post-analysis software for immune sequencing data. The antigens of these receptors remain unknown. Study results and limitations: Patients had higher frequencies than controls of about five TRBV segments, including TRBV5-6, TRBV5-1 and TRBV20-1.

Each TCR beta cDNA library carried unique molecular identifiers. TCRdb reprocessed the PCR reads via MiXCR and lists one record per CDR3 protein. The table has around 400,000 distinct CDR3 sequences, roughly 36% seen once; the top ten hold around an eighth. Sample: blood. Source of these receptors: a girl aged 5 to 17 with multiple sclerosis.

This clonotype was counted between two and nine times. This chain links TRBV4-3 with TRBJ2-7; 8 nucleotides match TRBD2. Trimming removed 0 bases from V and 4 bases from J; junction bases left unmatched: 8. This CDR3 comprises 16 residues. Germline CDR1 reads LGHNA; CDR2 reads YSLEER. CDR3 nucleotides: TGCGCCAGCAGCCAAGATGGGGCGGGGGGAAGGTACGAGCAGTACTTC. This sequence encodes CASSQDGAGGRYEQYF.

The rearrangement links TRBV6-5 to TRBJ2-7; a weak D match, TRBD2 (5 bases). The V end lost 2 bases, the J end lost 3 bases, and 14 bases lay between the germline ends. The CDR3 covers 15 residues. Germline CDR1 is MNHEY and CDR2 is SVGAGI. CDR3 region: CASSYVPAVVYEQYF. The CDR3 DNA is TGTGCCAGCAGTTACGTACCAGCGGTCGTCTACGAGCAGTACTTC.

The chain joins TRBV20-1 to TRBJ2-5, with 10 bases lining up with TRBD2. Germline values: CDR1 DFQATT, CDR2 SNEGSKA (reference sequence). The CDR3 sequence is 14 residues long. V dropped 6 bases and J dropped 5; count of bases not matched to a gene: 9. The chain's CDR3 is CSAPGQGLAETQYF. Written as DNA, the CDR3 is TGCAGTGCACCTGGACAGGGACTAGCGGAGACCCAGTACTTC.

The J gene is TRBJ1-2, the V gene TRBV12-3 or TRBV12-4, with D unresolved. The CDR3 loop spans 11 amino acids. The V end lost 5 bases, the J end lost 7 bases, and 8 bases lay between the germline ends. CDR3 nucleotide sequence: TGTGCCAGCAGTCCCGGCCGTGGCTACACCTTC. The encoded protein is CASSPGRGYTF.

This clonotype was detected a few times. The chain couples TRBV27 to TRBJ1-2; no firm D call. V was trimmed by 5 bases and J by 0 bases, leaving 10 bases between them. CDR3 size: 14 residues. CDR1 and CDR2 from the germline V gene are MNHEY and SMNVEV (reference sequence). The CDR3 is CASSKGWANYGYTF. As DNA, the CDR3 is TGTGCCAGCAGTAAGGGCTGGGCTAACTATGGCTACACCTTC.

This clonotype came up a few times. The chain combines TRBV7-2 with TRBJ2-7, with D tentatively TRBD1 (6 bases). Germline V gene lookup returns CDR1 SGHTA and CDR2 FQGNSA. The CDR3 covers 19 residues. The germline V and J ends were trimmed by 5 bases and 2 bases, with 28 bases remaining between them. For the CDR3, the DNA is TGTGCCAGCAGCGCCACAAATCAGGGGTACGGGGTAAGCGCCTACGAGCAGTACTTC. Its protein is CASSATNQGYGVSAYEQYF.

The rearrangement joins TRBV6-6 to TRBJ2-7; 12 nucleotides match TRBD1. The germline V gene has CDR1 MNHNY and CDR2 SVGAGI (reference sequence). The CDR3 totals 16 residues. With 5 bases clipped from V and 7 bases from J, the junction kept 12 bases outside the gene matches. CDR3 sequence: CASSMAPGQGAGEQYF. CDR3 bases: TGTGCCAGCAGTATGGCCCCGGGACAGGGGGCGGGTGAGCAGTACTTC.

V usage is TRBV29-1 and J usage is TRBJ1-5; D is unclear. CDR3 length: 12 amino acids. V was shortened by 4 bases and J by 2 bases, with 6 bases between the two germline ends. Germline V gene lookup returns CDR1 SQVTM and CDR2 ANQGSEA. CDR3 DNA sequence: TGCAGCGTTGGGGGTGGCAATCAGCCCCAGCATTTT. Translation: CSVGGGNQPQHF.

The CDR3 spells CATSEAGGSYGYTF. The CDR3 nucleotides are TGTGCCACCAGTGAAGCAGGGGGTTCCTATGGCTACACCTTC. The chain uses TRBV24-1 and TRBJ1-2, with TRBD1 matching 7 bases. V was clipped by 4 bases and J by 4 bases; unmatched bases: 5. Per the germline V gene, CDR1 is KGHDR and CDR2 is SFDVKD. The CDR3 has 14 amino acids.

This chain connects TRBV29-1 to TRBJ1-2, with 8 bases fitting TRBD1. With V trimmed by 5 bases and J by 3 bases, 2 bases remained unmatched. Germline CDR1 SQVTM, CDR2 ANQGSEA. This CDR3 is built from 12 residues. The CDR3 DNA follows: TGCAGCGTTCAGGGACAGGACTATGGCTACACCTTC. The encoded protein is CSVQGQDYGYTF.

At least ten counts were recorded for this clonotype. This chain links TRBV10-3 with TRBJ1-5; D unresolved. The V gene's germline CDR1 is ENHRY and CDR2 SYGVKD. Trimming shortened V by 2 bases and J by 5 bases, and 7 bases separated the two germline ends. This CDR3 comprises 13 residues. The chain's CDR3 is CAISETRDQPQHF. The CDR3 DNA follows: TGTGCCATCAGTGAGACACGCGATCAGCCCCAGCATTTT.

The chain employs TRBV27 and TRBJ1-3; D unclear. CDR3 length: 15 residues. Trimming stripped 6 bases from V and 1 base from J, with 13 bases between. From germline, CDR1 is MNHEY and CDR2 SMNVEV (reference sequence). CDR3 nucleotides: TGTGCCAGCAGAATCAATGGTCAGTCTGGAAACACCATATATTTT. Protein product: CASRINGQSGNTIYF.

In its sample, this clonotype was seen a few times. The chain employs TRBV12-3 or TRBV12-4 and TRBJ2-1, with TRBD2 matching 12 bases. Trimming at V came to 3 bases and at J to 7 bases, leaving 4 bases not matched to a gene. CDR3 length equals 15 residues. This CDR3 reads CASSLLAGGLNEQFF. DNA for the CDR3: TGTGCCAGCAGTTTGCTAGCGGGGGGGTTAAATGAGCAGTTCTTC.

The chain combines TRBV27 with TRBJ2-3, with D perhaps TRBD2 (5 bases). CDR1 MNHEY and CDR2 SMNVEV come from the germline V gene (reference sequence). V was cut by 0 bases and J by 4 bases, with 5 bases left in between. The CDR3 is made up of 13 amino acids. The CDR3: CASSLSRADTQYF. In DNA, the CDR3 is TGTGCCAGCAGTTTATCGAGGGCAGATACGCAGTATTTT.